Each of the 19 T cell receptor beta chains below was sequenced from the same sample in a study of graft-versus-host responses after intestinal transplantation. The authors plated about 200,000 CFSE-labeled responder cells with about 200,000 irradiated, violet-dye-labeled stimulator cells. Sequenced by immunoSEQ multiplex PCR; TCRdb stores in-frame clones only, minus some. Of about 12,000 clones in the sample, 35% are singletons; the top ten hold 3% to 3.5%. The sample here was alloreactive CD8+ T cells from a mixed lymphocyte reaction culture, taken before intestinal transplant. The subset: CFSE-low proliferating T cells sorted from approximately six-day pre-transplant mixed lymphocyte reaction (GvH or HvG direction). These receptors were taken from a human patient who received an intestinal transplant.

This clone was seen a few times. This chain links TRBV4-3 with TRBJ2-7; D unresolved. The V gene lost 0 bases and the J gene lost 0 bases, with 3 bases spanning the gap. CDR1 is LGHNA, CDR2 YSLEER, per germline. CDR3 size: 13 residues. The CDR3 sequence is CASSQEVSYEQYF. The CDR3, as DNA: TGCGCCAGCAGCCAAGAAGTCTCCTACGAGCAGTACTTC.

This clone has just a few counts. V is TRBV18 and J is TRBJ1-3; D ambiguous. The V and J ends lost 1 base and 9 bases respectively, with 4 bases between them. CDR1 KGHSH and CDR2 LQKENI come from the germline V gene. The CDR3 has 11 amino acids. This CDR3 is CASSPRVTIYF. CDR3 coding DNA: TGTGCCAGCTCACCACGGGTCACCATATATTTT.

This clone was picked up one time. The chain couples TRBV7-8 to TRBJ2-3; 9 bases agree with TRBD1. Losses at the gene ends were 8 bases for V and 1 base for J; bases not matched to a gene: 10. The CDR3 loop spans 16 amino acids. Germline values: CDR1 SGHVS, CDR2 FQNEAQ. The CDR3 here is CASELQGARGTDTQYF. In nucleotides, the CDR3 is TGTGCCAGCGAATTACAGGGGGCTCGTGGCACAGATACGCAGTATTTT.

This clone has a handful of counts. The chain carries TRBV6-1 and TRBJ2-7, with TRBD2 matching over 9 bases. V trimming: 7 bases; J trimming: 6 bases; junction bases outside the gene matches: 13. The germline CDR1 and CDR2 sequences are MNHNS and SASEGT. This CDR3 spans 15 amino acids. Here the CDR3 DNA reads TGTGCCAGCAACCAGTGGGAGCGGGAGGCATCCGAGCAGTACTTC. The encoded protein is CASNQWEREASEQYF.

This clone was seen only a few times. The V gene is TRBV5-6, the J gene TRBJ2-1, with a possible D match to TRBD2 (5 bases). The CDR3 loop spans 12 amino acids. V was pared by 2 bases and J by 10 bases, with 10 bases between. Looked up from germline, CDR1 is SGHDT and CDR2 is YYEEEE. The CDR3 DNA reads TGTGCCAGCAGCTTTTTGTGGAGGGAGCAGTTCTTC. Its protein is CASSFLWREQFF.

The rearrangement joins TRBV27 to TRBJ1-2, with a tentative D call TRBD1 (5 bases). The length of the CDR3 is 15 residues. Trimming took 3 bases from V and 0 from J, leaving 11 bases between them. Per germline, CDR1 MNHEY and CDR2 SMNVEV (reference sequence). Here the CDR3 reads CASSFAGGSNYGYTF. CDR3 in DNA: TGTGCCAGCAGTTTCGCCGGGGGGTCTAACTATGGCTACACCTTC.

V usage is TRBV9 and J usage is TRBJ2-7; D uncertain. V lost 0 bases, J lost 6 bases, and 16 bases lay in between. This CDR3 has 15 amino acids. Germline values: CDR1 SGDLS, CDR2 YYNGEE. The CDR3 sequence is CASSVGVGLGSEQYF. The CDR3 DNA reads TGTGCCAGCAGCGTAGGGGTGGGCCTGGGCTCCGAGCAGTACTTC.

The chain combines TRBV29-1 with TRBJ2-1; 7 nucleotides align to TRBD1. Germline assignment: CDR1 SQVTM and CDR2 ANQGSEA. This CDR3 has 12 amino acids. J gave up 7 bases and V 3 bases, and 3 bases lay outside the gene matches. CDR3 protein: CSVEGQSNEQFF. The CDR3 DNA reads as TGCAGCGTTGAGGGACAGTCGAATGAGCAGTTCTTC.

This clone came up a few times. The CDR3 DNA is TGTGCCAGCAGCTTCCAGGGTTCCTTGACCACTGAAGCTTTCTTT. It is translated as CASSFQGSLTTEAFF. This chain connects TRBV7-8 to TRBJ1-1; TRBD1 might be the D (5 bases). V was pared by 3 bases and J by 4 bases, with 15 bases between. Per the germline V gene, CDR1 is SGHVS and CDR2 is FQNEAQ. CDR3 length: 15 amino acids.

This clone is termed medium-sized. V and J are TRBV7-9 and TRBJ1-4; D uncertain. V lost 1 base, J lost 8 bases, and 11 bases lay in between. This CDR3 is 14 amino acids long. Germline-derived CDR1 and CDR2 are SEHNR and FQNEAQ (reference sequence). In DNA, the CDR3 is TGTGCCAGCAGCTTAGTAGGGATGCGAGAAAAACTGTTTTTT. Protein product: CASSLVGMREKLFF.

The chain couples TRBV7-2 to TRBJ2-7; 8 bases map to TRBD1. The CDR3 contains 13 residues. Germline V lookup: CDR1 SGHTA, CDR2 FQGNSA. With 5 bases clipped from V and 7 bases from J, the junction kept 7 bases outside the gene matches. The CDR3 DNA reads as TGTGCCAGCAGCCCAGGGGGCTTGGGAGAGCAGTACTTC. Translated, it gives CASSPGGLGEQYF.

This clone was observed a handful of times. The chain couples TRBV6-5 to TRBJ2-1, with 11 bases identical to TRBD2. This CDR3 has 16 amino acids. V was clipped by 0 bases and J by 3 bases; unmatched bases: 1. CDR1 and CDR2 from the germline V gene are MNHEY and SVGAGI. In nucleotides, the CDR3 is TGTGCCAGCAGTTACTCCGGGACTAGCGGCTACAATGAGCAGTTCTTC. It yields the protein CASSYSGTSGYNEQFF.

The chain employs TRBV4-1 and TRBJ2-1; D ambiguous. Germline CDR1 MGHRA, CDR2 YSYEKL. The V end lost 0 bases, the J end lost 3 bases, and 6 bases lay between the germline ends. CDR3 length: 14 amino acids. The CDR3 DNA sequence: TGCGCCAGCAGCCAAGACTCCCACTACAATGAGCAGTTCTTC. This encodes CASSQDSHYNEQFF.

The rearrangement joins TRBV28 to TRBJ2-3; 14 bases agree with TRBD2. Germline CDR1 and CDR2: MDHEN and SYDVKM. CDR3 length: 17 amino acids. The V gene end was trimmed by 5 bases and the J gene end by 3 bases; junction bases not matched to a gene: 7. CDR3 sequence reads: CASSPGTSGRMTDTQYF. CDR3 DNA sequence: TGTGCCAGCAGTCCTGGGACTAGCGGGAGAATGACAGATACGCAGTATTTT.

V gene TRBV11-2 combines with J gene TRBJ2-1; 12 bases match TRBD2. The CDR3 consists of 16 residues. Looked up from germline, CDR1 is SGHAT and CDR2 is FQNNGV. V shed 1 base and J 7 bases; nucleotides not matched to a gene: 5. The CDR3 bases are TGTGCCAGCAGCTTAGTAGCTAGCGGGAGGGGTAATGAGCAGTTCTTC. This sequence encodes CASSLVASGRGNEQFF. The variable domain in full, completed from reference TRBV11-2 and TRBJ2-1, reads EAGVAQSPRYKIIEKRQSVAFWCNPISGHATLYWYQQILGQGPKLLIQFQNNGVVDDSQLPKDRFSAERLKGVDSTLKIQPAKLEDSAVYLCASSLVASGRGNEQFFGPGTRLTVL.

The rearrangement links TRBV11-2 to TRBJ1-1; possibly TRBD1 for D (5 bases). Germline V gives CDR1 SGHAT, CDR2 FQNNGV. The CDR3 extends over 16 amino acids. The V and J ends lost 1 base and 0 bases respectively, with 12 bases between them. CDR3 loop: CASSLAPGRMNTEAFF. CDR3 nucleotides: TGTGCCAGCAGCTTAGCCCCGGGACGTATGAACACTGAAGCTTTCTTT. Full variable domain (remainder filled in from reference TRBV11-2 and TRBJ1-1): EAGVAQSPRYKIIEKRQSVAFWCNPISGHATLYWYQQILGQGPKLLIQFQNNGVVDDSQLPKDRFSAERLKGVDSTLKIQPAKLEDSAVYLCASSLAPGRMNTEAFFGQGTRLTVV.

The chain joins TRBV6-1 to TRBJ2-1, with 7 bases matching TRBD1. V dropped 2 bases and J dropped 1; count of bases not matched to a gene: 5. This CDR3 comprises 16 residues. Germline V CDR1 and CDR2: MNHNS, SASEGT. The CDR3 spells CASSESTGKSYNEQFF. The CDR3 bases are TGTGCCAGCAGTGAATCGACAGGGAAGTCCTACAATGAGCAGTTCTTC.

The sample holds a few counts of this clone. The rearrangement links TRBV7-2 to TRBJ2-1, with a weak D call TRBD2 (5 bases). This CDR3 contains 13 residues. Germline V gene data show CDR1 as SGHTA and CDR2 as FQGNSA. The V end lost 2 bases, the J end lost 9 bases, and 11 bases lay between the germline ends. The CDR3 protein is CASSLNGLAEQFF. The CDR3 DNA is TGTGCCAGCAGCTTAAACGGGCTAGCTGAGCAGTTCTTC.

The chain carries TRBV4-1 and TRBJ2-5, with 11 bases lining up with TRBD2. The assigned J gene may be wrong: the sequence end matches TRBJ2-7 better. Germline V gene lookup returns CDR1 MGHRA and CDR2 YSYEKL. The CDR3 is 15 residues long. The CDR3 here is CASSHTSGSSYEQYF. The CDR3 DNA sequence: TGCGCCAGCAGCCACACTAGCGGGAGCTCCTACGAGCAGTACTTC.